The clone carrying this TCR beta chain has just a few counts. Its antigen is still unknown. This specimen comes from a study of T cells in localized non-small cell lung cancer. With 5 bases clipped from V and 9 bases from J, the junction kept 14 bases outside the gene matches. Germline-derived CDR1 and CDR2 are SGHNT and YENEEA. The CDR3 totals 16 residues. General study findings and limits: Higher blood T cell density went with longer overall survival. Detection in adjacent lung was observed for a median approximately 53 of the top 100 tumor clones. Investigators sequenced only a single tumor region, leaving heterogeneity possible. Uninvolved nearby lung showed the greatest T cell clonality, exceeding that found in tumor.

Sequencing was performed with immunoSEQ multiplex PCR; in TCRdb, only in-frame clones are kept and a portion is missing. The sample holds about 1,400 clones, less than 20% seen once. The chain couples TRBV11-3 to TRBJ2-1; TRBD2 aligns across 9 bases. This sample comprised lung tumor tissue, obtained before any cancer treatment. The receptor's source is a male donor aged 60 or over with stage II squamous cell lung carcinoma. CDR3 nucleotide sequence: TGTGCCAGCAGCCCGGGAGGGGCGGGGGGGCTAGCTGAGCAGTTCTTC. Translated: CASSPGGAGGLAEQFF. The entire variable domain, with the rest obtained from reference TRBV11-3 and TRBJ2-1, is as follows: EAGVVQSPRYKIIEKKQPVAFWCNPISGHNTLYWYLQNLGQGPELLIRYENEEAVDDSQLPKDRFSAERLKGVDSTLKIQPAELGDSAVYLCASSPGGAGGLAEQFFGPGTRLTVL.